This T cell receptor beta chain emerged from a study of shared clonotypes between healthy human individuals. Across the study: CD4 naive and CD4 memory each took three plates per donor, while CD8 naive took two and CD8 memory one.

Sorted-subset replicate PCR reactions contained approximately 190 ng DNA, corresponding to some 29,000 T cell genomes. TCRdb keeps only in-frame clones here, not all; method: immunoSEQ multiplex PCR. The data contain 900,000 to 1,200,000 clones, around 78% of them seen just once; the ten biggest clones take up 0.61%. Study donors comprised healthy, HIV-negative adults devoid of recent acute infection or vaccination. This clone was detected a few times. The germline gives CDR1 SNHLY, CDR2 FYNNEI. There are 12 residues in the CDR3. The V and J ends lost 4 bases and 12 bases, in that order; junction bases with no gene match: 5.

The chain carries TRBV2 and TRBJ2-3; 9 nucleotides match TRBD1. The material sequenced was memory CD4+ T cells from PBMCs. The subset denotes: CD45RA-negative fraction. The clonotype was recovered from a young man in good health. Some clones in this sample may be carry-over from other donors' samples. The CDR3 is CASSGGQGSQYF. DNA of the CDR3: TGTGCCAGCAGTGGTGGACAGGGGAGTCAGTATTTT.